Listed below are T cell receptor beta chains from one sample, sequenced in a study of monozygotic twins with inflammatory bowel disease. TCRdb reprocessed the 5' RACE reads and keeps a single row for each CDR3 protein, giving no DNA. In all, the sample yields 350,000 to 500,000 distinct CDR3 sequences. The sample comprised blood. The source of these receptors is a human donor with ulcerative colitis or Crohn's disease, or a healthy co-twin of an affected twin (not recorded which). Both conserved end residues are part of each CDR3.

V gene: TRBV7-3; J gene: TRBJ2-3; CDR3 protein: CASSLGLAISTDTQYF
V gene: TRBV7-2; J gene: TRBJ1-2; CDR3 protein: CASSSGQGAGGYTF
V gene: TRBV7-8; J gene: TRBJ2-5; CDR3 protein: CASSSAGTETQYF
V gene: TRBV5-4; J gene: TRBJ2-5; CDR3 protein: CASSFRSDETQYF
V gene: TRBV20-1; J gene: TRBJ1-1; CDR3 protein: CSARGTGGSGEAFF
V gene: TRBV28; J gene: TRBJ1-5; CDR3 protein: CASSMYSNQPQHF
V gene: TRBV12-3/TRBV12-4; J gene: TRBJ2-5; CDR3 protein: CASSSIRQIQHF
V gene: TRBV29-1; J gene: TRBJ1-1; CDR3 protein: CSVESADREWTEAFF
V gene: TRBV7-2; J gene: TRBJ2-7; CDR3 protein: CASSLDLFPYEQYF
V gene: TRBV5-4; J gene: TRBJ1-2; CDR3 protein: CASSSPEEGYGYTF
V gene: TRBV7-6; J gene: TRBJ1-3; CDR3 protein: CASSLGPRGRSGNTIYF
V gene: TRBV9; J gene: TRBJ2-2; CDR3 protein: CASSPETGVKAGELFF
V gene: TRBV12-3/TRBV12-4; J gene: TRBJ1-1; CDR3 protein: CASSPRTGNAFF
V gene: TRBV27; J gene: TRBJ1-2; CDR3 protein: CASSPRTGGHNYGYTF
V gene: TRBV7-9; J gene: TRBJ2-5; CDR3 protein: CASSFRTEKETQYF
V gene: TRBV4-1; J gene: TRBJ2-2; CDR3 protein: CASSHGSRDRGAGELFF
V gene: TRBV29-1; J gene: TRBJ2-7; CDR3 protein: CSVEGKSYEQYF
V gene: TRBV7-2; J gene: TRBJ2-7; CDR3 protein: CASSTRAGNTYEQYF
V gene: TRBV12-3/TRBV12-4; J gene: TRBJ2-2; CDR3 protein: CASSYPNTGELFF
V gene: TRBV2; J gene: TRBJ2-7; CDR3 protein: CASGRDWESYEQYF
V gene: TRBV6-5; J gene: TRBJ2-7; CDR3 protein: CASSYRLAGVVNHEQYF
V gene: TRBV11-2; J gene: TRBJ2-1; CDR3 protein: CASSTGWGQFF
V gene: TRBV6-5; J gene: TRBJ2-2; CDR3 protein: CASSYTWTSGGAGELFF
V gene: TRBV20-1; J gene: TRBJ2-2; CDR3 protein: CSARAGRESTGELFF
V gene: TRBV20-1; J gene: TRBJ1-2; CDR3 protein: CSAIGTGQGYGYTF
V gene: TRBV20-1; J gene: TRBJ2-7; CDR3 protein: CSARDGGRTSKSYKQYF
V gene: TRBV5-1; J gene: TRBJ2-1; CDR3 protein: CASSLGAGTGNNEQFF
V gene: TRBV2; J gene: TRBJ2-7; CDR3 protein: CASMLAGYYEQYF
V gene: TRBV5-1; J gene: TRBJ2-2; CDR3 protein: CASSLDRGSAGELFF
V gene: TRBV4-2; J gene: TRBJ1-6; CDR3 protein: CASSQDIGMAGSPLHF
V gene: TRBV7-2; J gene: TRBJ2-1; CDR3 protein: CASSWAGGAEQFF
V gene: TRBV28; J gene: TRBJ2-3; CDR3 protein: CASSSRVYQREPGDTQYF
V gene: TRBV5-1; J gene: TRBJ2-3; CDR3 protein: CASSLEGGKGWDTQYF
V gene: TRBV28; J gene: TRBJ2-1; CDR3 protein: CASRPTSYNEQFF
V gene: TRBV6-6; J gene: TRBJ2-7; CDR3 protein: CATRKGSYEQYF
V gene: TRBV19; J gene: TRBJ2-7; CDR3 protein: CASSMLDSTFYEQYF
V gene: TRBV7-6; J gene: TRBJ2-7; CDR3 protein: CASSFQGPGEKQYF
V gene: TRBV18; J gene: TRBJ2-4; CDR3 protein: CASSPPVGRAGNIQYF
V gene: TRBV27; J gene: TRBJ1-2; CDR3 protein: CASSLSGPGGYTF
V gene: TRBV11-3; J gene: TRBJ2-2; CDR3 protein: CASSLISNTGELFF
V gene: TRBV19; J gene: TRBJ1-1; CDR3 protein: CASSPPLGSGPEAFF
V gene: TRBV6-2/TRBV6-3; J gene: TRBJ1-2; CDR3 protein: CASSYQSYGYTF
V gene: TRBV3-1; J gene: TRBJ1-2; CDR3 protein: CASSQDPGEGYTF
V gene: TRBV19; J gene: TRBJ2-7; CDR3 protein: CASSTAFLGEQYF
V gene: TRBV7-2; J gene: TRBJ1-2; CDR3 protein: CASSLTGERYTF
V gene: TRBV20-1; J gene: TRBJ2-3; CDR3 protein: CSATGVLTDTQYF
V gene: TRBV29-1; J gene: TRBJ1-1; CDR3 protein: CSVLYGVNTEAFF
V gene: TRBV5-5; J gene: TRBJ2-1; CDR3 protein: CASSLGSQVRNEQFF